This T cell receptor (beta chain) was identified during a study of T cells after yellow fever vaccination. The CDR3 is made up of 15 amino acids. Trimming took 8 bases from V and 0 from J; bases not matched to a gene: 7. CDR1 is MDHEN, CDR2 SYDVKM, per germline. Researchers made TCR cDNA using 5'RACE template switching, and this step added a universal primer site and UMIs. TCRdb analysed the 5' RACE reads with MiXCR anew, one entry per CDR3 protein. Of around 350,000 distinct CDR3 sequences in the sample, around a tenth are singletons; the top ten hold roughly 18%. This clonotype appeared a few times. Antigen specificity is unknown. Study findings and constraints: Reappearance after the booster was observed for most primary-vaccination clones (roughly 97% CD4, about 85% CD8).

The receptor comes from a man aged 18-30 years who received the YFV17D yellow fever vaccine. V is TRBV28 and J is TRBJ2-3; 8 bases are a match to TRBD2. The input for sequencing was PBMCs, taken on the day of the first yellow fever vaccination. The CDR3 loop is CASGSIAGSTDTQYF. The CDR3 DNA sequence: TGTGCCAGCGGTTCCATAGCGGGAAGCACAGATACGCAGTATTTT.